The 32 T cell receptor beta chains below were found in one sample sequenced in a study of T cells in Graves' hyperthyroidism and ophthalmopathy. From RNA transcripts, TCR beta CDR3 regions were amplified. First-round RT-PCR of the TCR CDR3 relied on the HTBI primer set. TCRdb recomputed calls from the multiplex PCR reads with MiXCR, one row per CDR3 protein. The sample gives 550,000 to 600,000 distinct CDR3 sequences, approximately 15% of which show up once; roughly 7% is in the top ten. The sample consisted of blood. The receptors come from a woman between 18 and 29 years old with Graves' ophthalmopathy.

This clonotype showed up many times. The CDR3 nucleotides are TGTGCCAGCAGCGGGACATCAGCTCAGCCCCAGCATTTT. Translated: CASSGTSAQPQHF. V gene TRBV3-1 combines with J gene TRBJ1-5, with D possibly matching TRBD1 (6 bases). Trimming took 5 bases from V and 6 from J, leaving 11 bases between them. This CDR3 comprises 13 residues. The germline gives CDR1 LGHDT, CDR2 YNNKEL (reference sequence).

This clonotype was seen ten or more times. The chain joins TRBV7-9 to TRBJ1-4; D not certain. Germline CDR1 SEHNR, CDR2 FQNEAQ (reference sequence). Trimming took off 1 base at V and 8 bases at J, with 11 bases between the two ends. This CDR3 spans 14 amino acids. The CDR3 here is CASSLGGSEEKLFF. For the CDR3, the DNA is TGTGCCAGCAGCTTAGGAGGGAGTGAGGAAAAACTGTTTTTT.

This clonotype showed up many times. The chain carries TRBV20-1 and TRBJ2-1, with 8 nucleotides matching TRBD1. Looked up from germline, CDR1 is DFQATT and CDR2 is SNEGSKA (reference sequence). Trimming took 7 bases from V and 6 from J; bases not matched to a gene: 5. This CDR3 comprises 12 residues. The CDR3 DNA reads as TGCAGTGGGACAGGGAACGGCAATGAGCAGTTCTTC. Residues: CSGTGNGNEQFF.

This clonotype was observed many times. The chain uses TRBV30 and TRBJ2-1; TRBD2 matches at 8 bases. V gave up 2 bases and J gave up 7 bases; unmatched junction bases: 13. The germline CDR1 and CDR2 sequences are GTSNPN and SVGIG (reference sequence). The CDR3 is made up of 16 amino acids. The CDR3 nucleotides are TGTGCCTGGAGTCCCCTTGTTAATAGCGGGATGAATGAGCAGTTCTTC. Residues: CAWSPLVNSGMNEQFF.

This chain uses TRBV9 with TRBJ2-7; 9 nucleotides align to TRBD2. The V gene end was trimmed by 4 bases and the J gene end by 7 bases; junction bases not matched to a gene: 15. Germline lookup yields CDR1 SGDLS and CDR2 YYNGEE. The CDR3 extends over 16 amino acids. In DNA, the CDR3 is TGTGCCAGCAGCCCAGCGGCGGGAGGGTCGTTTGGTGAGCAGTACTTC. Translating it yields CASSPAAGGSFGEQYF.

The chain links TRBV27 to TRBJ2-7; no clear D. Germline CDR1 MNHEY, CDR2 SMNVEV (reference sequence). Trimming removed 6 bases at V and 6 bases at J, with 15 bases between. The CDR3 has 13 amino acids. This CDR3 reads CASRPRGDGEQYF. The CDR3 DNA is TGTGCCAGCAGACCAAGAGGAGACGGCGAGCAGTACTTC.

This clonotype has at least ten counts. This chain connects TRBV11-2 to TRBJ1-2; maybe TRBD1 (5 bases). The length of the CDR3 is 18 residues. Looked up from germline, CDR1 is SGHAT and CDR2 is FQNNGV. Trimming removed 1 base from V and 6 bases from J, with 24 bases in between. The CDR3, as DNA: TGTGCCAGCAGCTTAGCCTATGTTACAGGCGGGCGTGAACATGGCTACACCTTC. It specifies CASSLAYVTGGREHGYTF.

This clonotype occurred a few times. The chain carries TRBV7-2 and TRBJ1-4, with unresolved D. This CDR3 region has 14 residues. The germline gives CDR1 SGHTA, CDR2 FQGNSA. Trimming left V 5 bases short and J 2 bases short, with 9 bases between. The CDR3, as DNA: TGTGCCAGCAGCACCAGGTGGACTAATGAAAAACTGTTTTTT. This translates into CASSTRWTNEKLFF. Supplemented by reference TRBV7-2 and TRBJ1-4, the full variable domain reads GAGVSQSPSNKVTEKGKDVELRCDPISGHTALYWYRQSLGQGLEFLIYFQGNSAPDKSGLPSDRFSAERTGGSVSTLTIQRTQQEDSAVYLCASSTRWTNEKLFFGSGTQLSVL.

This clonotype was observed many times. V and J are TRBV15 and TRBJ2-3; the D call may be TRBD1 or TRBD2 (5 bases each). Trimming took 5 bases from V and 2 from J, leaving 11 bases between them. Germline loops: CDR1 LNHNV, CDR2 YYDKDF (reference sequence). This CDR3 region has 14 residues. The CDR3 DNA sequence: TGTGCCACCAGCTCCCTGGGGGTCACAGATACGCAGTATTTT. Protein: CATSSLGVTDTQYF.

The rearrangement links TRBV3-1 to TRBJ2-1; D may be TRBD2 (5 bases). Trimming took off 7 bases at V and 2 bases at J, with 9 bases between the two ends. Germline loops: CDR1 LGHDT, CDR2 YNNKEL (reference sequence). The CDR3 length is 13 residues. CDR3 sequence (DNA): TGTGCCAGCACTCCGGGAACCTACAATGAGCAGTTCTTC. It yields the protein CASTPGTYNEQFF.

This clonotype was seen a few times. The chain carries TRBV10-2 and TRBJ2-1; tentatively, D is TRBD2 (6 bases). Trimming removed 3 bases at V and 15 bases at J, with 12 bases between. This CDR3 is 11 amino acids long. Germline-derived CDR1 and CDR2 are WSHSY and SAAADI. CDR3 sequence reads: CASSDGGETFF. For the CDR3, the DNA is TGCGCCAGCAGTGATGGCGGGGAGACGTTCTTC.

V gene TRBV29-1 combines with J gene TRBJ2-2; 12 bases match TRBD2. This CDR3 contains 16 residues. CDR1 is SQVTM, CDR2 ANQGSEA, per germline. J lost 6 bases, V lost 4 bases, and 9 bases had no gene match. The CDR3 bases are TGCAGCGTTGGCCTATCCGGACTAGCGGGGCCCGGGGAGCTGTTTTTT. It translates to CSVGLSGLAGPGELFF.

The chain has TRBV7-2 and TRBJ2-2; TRBD2 matches 7 bases. The CDR3 has 16 residues. V trimming: 0 bases; J trimming: 5 bases; junction bases outside the gene matches: 6. The germline V gene has CDR1 SGHTA and CDR2 FQGNSA. The CDR3 DNA sequence: TGTGCCAGCAGCTTAGCTCGCCAGGGAGGGACCGGGGAGCTGTTTTTT. Translated, it gives CASSLARQGGTGELFF.

V usage is TRBV2 and J usage is TRBJ2-1; D is ambiguous. This CDR3 has 12 amino acids. Germline loops: CDR1 SNHLY, CDR2 FYNNEI. V was trimmed by 6 bases and J by 6 bases, leaving 9 bases between them. The CDR3 sequence is CASSQNVNEQFF. In nucleotides, the CDR3 is TGTGCCAGCAGCCAGAACGTCAATGAGCAGTTCTTC.

The V call is TRBV27, the J call TRBJ2-7; 12 bases line up with TRBD2. The CDR3 is 15 amino acids. From germline, CDR1 is MNHEY and CDR2 SMNVEV (reference sequence). The V and J ends lost 4 bases and 6 bases, in that order; junction bases with no gene match: 7. The CDR3: CASSSTSGSLGEQYF. As DNA, the CDR3 is TGTGCCAGCAGTTCGACTAGCGGGAGTTTGGGCGAGCAGTACTTC.

The J gene is TRBJ1-1, the V gene TRBV3-1; TRBD1 aligns across 7 bases. The CDR3 is 14 residues long. V lost 0 bases and J lost 6; bases outside the gene matches: 4. CDR1 is LGHDT, CDR2 YNNKEL, per germline (reference sequence). CDR3: CASSQEMTGSEAFF. DNA of the CDR3: TGTGCCAGCAGCCAAGAAATGACAGGGTCTGAAGCTTTCTTT. The full variable domain, its missing parts supplied by reference TRBV3-1 and TRBJ1-1, is DTAVSQTPKYLVTQMGNDKSIKCEQNLGHDTMYWYKQDSKKFLKIMFSYNNKELIINETVPNRFSPKSPDKAHLNLHINSLELGDSAVYFCASSQEMTGSEAFFGQGTRLTVV.

There are many counts of this clonotype. The chain carries TRBV20-1 and TRBJ2-3, with D tentatively TRBD2 (6 bases). The CDR3 spans 13 residues. The V gene's germline CDR1 is DFQATT and CDR2 SNEGSKA (reference sequence). CDR3 in amino acids: CRPRDWRTGTQYF. For the CDR3, the DNA is TGCAGACCCCGGGACTGGCGCACGGGTACGCAGTATTTT.

This clonotype has at least ten counts. V is TRBV30 and J is TRBJ1-1; D gene ambiguous. Germline CDR1 GTSNPN, CDR2 SVGIG (reference sequence). This CDR3 has 15 amino acids. Deletions cut 6 bases from V and 0 bases from J, with 17 bases between. CDR3 residues: CACTGQGWVNTEAFF. In DNA form, the CDR3 reads TGTGCCTGTACCGGGCAAGGGTGGGTGAACACTGAAGCTTTCTTT.

In this sample, this clonotype turned up a few times. The rearrangement uses TRBV4-1 and TRBJ1-6; TRBD1 matches at 7 bases. Looked up from germline, CDR1 is MGHRA and CDR2 is YSYEKL. This CDR3 contains 15 residues. With 4 bases clipped from V and 5 bases from J, the junction kept 5 bases outside the gene matches. CDR3 residues: CASSLRQGHNSPLHF. The CDR3 DNA reads TGCGCCAGCAGCCTAAGACAGGGACATAATTCACCCCTCCACTTT.

This clonotype appeared many times. The chain employs TRBV6-1 and TRBJ1-2; TRBD1 aligns across 7 bases. Germline lookup yields CDR1 MNHNS and CDR2 SASEGT. The CDR3 runs 15 residues. Unmatched junction bases numbered 14, after V lost 5 bases and J lost 8 bases. The CDR3: CASSSPNRGLWGYTF. CDR3 sequence (DNA): TGTGCCAGCAGTTCCCCAAACAGGGGCCTATGGGGCTACACCTTC.

This clonotype was observed at least ten times. V is TRBV28 and J is TRBJ1-5; 7 bases map to TRBD1. The V and J ends lost 5 bases and 3 bases, in that order; junction bases with no gene match: 4. The germline CDR1 and CDR2 sequences are MDHEN and SYDVKM. The length of the CDR3 is 14 residues. CDR3 in amino acids: CASSNTGDNQPQHF. CDR3 coding DNA: TGTGCCAGCAGTAATACAGGGGACAATCAGCCCCAGCATTTT.

Many counts were recorded for this clonotype. The chain joins TRBV12-5 to TRBJ2-4; a possible D gene is TRBD2 (5 bases). This CDR3 region has 12 residues. Germline values: CDR1 LGHNT, CDR2 FRNRAP. V lost 2 bases and J 9 bases, leaving 8 bases between the germline ends. The CDR3 DNA is TGTGCTAGTGGTTTGTCCCGGGGCATTCAGTACTTC. The encoded protein is CASGLSRGIQYF.

This clonotype was seen at least ten times. The rearrangement uses TRBV7-8 and TRBJ2-1, with 8 positions matching TRBD2. The germline gives CDR1 SGHVS, CDR2 FQNEAQ. V gave up 3 bases and J gave up 1 base; unmatched junction bases: 5. The CDR3 is 16 amino acids. The CDR3 loop reads CASSLWRLASYNEQFF. CDR3 sequence (DNA): TGTGCCAGCAGCTTGTGGAGACTAGCGTCCTACAATGAGCAGTTCTTC.

The chain uses TRBV20-1 and TRBJ1-5; 12 nucleotides align to TRBD1. CDR1 and CDR2 (germline): DFQATT, SNEGSKA (reference sequence). This CDR3 spans 18 amino acids. The junction had 14 bases not matched to a gene; V was cut back by 4 bases and J by 4 bases. CDR3: CSAKLKGQGAFGNQPQHF. The CDR3 region has the DNA TGCAGTGCTAAACTTAAGGGACAGGGGGCCTTTGGGAATCAGCCCCAGCATTTT.

The J gene is TRBJ1-1, the V gene TRBV4-3; tentatively, D is TRBD1 (5 bases). The CDR3 is 18 residues long. V dropped 0 bases and J dropped 0 bases, with 17 bases sitting between them. Looked up from germline, CDR1 is LGHNA and CDR2 is YSLEER. In DNA, the CDR3 is TGCGCCAGCAGCCAAGATGTTAGCTTAAGGGGCATGAACACTGAAGCTTTCTTT. Encoded protein: CASSQDVSLRGMNTEAFF.

This clonotype showed up many times. The rearrangement joins TRBV3-1 to TRBJ1-3, with D possibly matching TRBD1 (6 bases). Between the trimmed V and J ends, which lost 0 bases and 2 bases, there was a span of 8 bases. The CDR3 covers 15 residues. Germline CDR1 is LGHDT and CDR2 is YNNKEL (reference sequence). Here the CDR3 DNA reads TGTGCCAGCAGCCAAGAGGGGGGGCCTGGAAACACCATATATTTT. Translating it yields CASSQEGGPGNTIYF.

This clonotype showed up many times. The chain recombines TRBV7-2 with TRBJ2-2; 9 nucleotides align to TRBD1. The CDR3 consists of 17 residues. Losses at the gene ends were 5 bases for V and 7 bases for J; bases not matched to a gene: 14. Germline loops: CDR1 SGHTA, CDR2 FQGNSA. The CDR3 is CASSPWSGTGRNGELFF. The CDR3 DNA follows: TGTGCCAGCAGCCCCTGGTCAGGGACAGGGAGGAACGGGGAGCTGTTTTTT. The whole variable domain, remainder taken from reference TRBV7-2 and TRBJ2-2, is GAGVSQSPSNKVTEKGKDVELRCDPISGHTALYWYRQSLGQGLEFLIYFQGNSAPDKSGLPSDRFSAERTGGSVSTLTIQRTQQEDSAVYLCASSPWSGTGRNGELFFGEGSRLTVL.

V and J are TRBV5-4 and TRBJ1-3; D remains unclear. This CDR3 has 14 amino acids. Germline loops: CDR1 SGHNT, CDR2 YYREEE (reference sequence). V lost 2 bases and J 4 bases, leaving 10 bases between the germline ends. This CDR3 is CASSLMGSGNTIYF. In DNA form, the CDR3 reads TGTGCCAGCAGCTTAATGGGTTCCGGAAACACCATATATTTT.

This clonotype was picked up many times. The chain uses TRBV28 and TRBJ2-7, with D perhaps TRBD2 (5 bases). Germline loops: CDR1 MDHEN, CDR2 SYDVKM. The CDR3 extends over 15 amino acids. Trimming removed 5 bases at V and 5 bases at J, with 19 bases between. The chain's CDR3 is CASSTQLTGFDEQYF. CDR3 DNA: TGTGCCAGCAGTACCCAACTCACGGGGTTCGACGAGCAGTACTTC.

This clonotype was seen repeatedly, ten times or more. This chain joins TRBV7-9 and TRBJ1-2; 9 positions agree with TRBD1. Germline V lookup: CDR1 SEHNR, CDR2 FQNEAQ (reference sequence). The CDR3 consists of 14 residues. V lost 5 bases to trimming and J lost 8 bases; unmatched junction nucleotides: 9. The CDR3 nucleotides are TGTGCCAGCAGCGTAACAGGGGGCGCTTTGGGCTACACCTTC. Protein sequence: CASSVTGGALGYTF.

This clonotype was seen a handful of times. The rearrangement links TRBV10-3 to TRBJ2-3, with 10 bases aligning to TRBD2. CDR3 length equals 18 residues. V shed 0 bases and J 2 bases; nucleotides not matched to a gene: 8. Germline values: CDR1 ENHRY, CDR2 SYGVKD. CDR3 nucleotide sequence: TGTGCCATCAGTGAGTCCCTTCTAGCGGGAGCCCCCACAGATACGCAGTATTTT. Encoded protein: CAISESLLAGAPTDTQYF.

This clonotype was detected ten times or more. The chain uses TRBV12-3 or TRBV12-4 and TRBJ2-7, with D maybe TRBD1 (5 bases). Trimming left V 7 bases short and J 3 bases short, with 16 bases between. The CDR3 spans 14 residues. CDR3 in amino acids: CASTLTASNYEQYF. CDR3 DNA: TGTGCCAGCACCCTGACAGCTTCGAACTACGAGCAGTACTTC.